This T cell receptor (beta chain) appears in the sequencing data of a study of shared clonotypes between healthy human individuals. On this clone: Its target is not known.

This CDR3 has 13 residues. Germline V lookup: CDR1 SSHAT, CDR2 FNYEAQ (reference sequence). Trimming took off 5 bases at V and 3 bases at J, with 7 bases between the two ends. TCRdb keeps only in-frame clones here, not all; method: immunoSEQ multiplex PCR. The sample lists a few hundred thousand clones; approximately 97% were seen once. Notes on the study in general: Naive CD4 clonotypes were shared across several donors at around 5%. Generation probabilities were higher for clonotypes shared across all four sorted-subset donors than for unshared ones.

The V gene is TRBV7-7, the J gene TRBJ2-2; D might be TRBD1 or TRBD2, each matching 5 bases. The source material was naive CD4+ T cells sorted from blood. Sample subset: CD45RA+ positively selected. This receptor was identified in a woman aged 25 to 39 in good health. The CDR3 DNA sequence: TGTGCCAGCAGCCTGGGGGACACCGGGGAGCTGTTTTTT. Translating gives CASSLGDTGELFF.